These 14 T cell receptor beta chains came from one sample sequenced in a study of blood T cells in healthy people across ages. A second about 7 to 11 cycle PCR used barcoded and J-beta primers. From the 5' RACE reads, TCRdb called clonotypes with MiXCR, one entry per CDR3 protein. The profile shows fewer than 950,000 distinct CDR3 sequences, around 34% of them singletons. Source material: blood. The receptors were gathered from a man aged 18 to 29 in good health.

J is TRBJ2-7 and V is TRBV7-7, with D possibly being TRBD1 or TRBD2 (5 bases each). The J call may be incorrect, as the DNA end agrees better with TRBJ2-5. Germline values: CDR1 SSHAT, CDR2 FNYEAQ (reference sequence). This CDR3 contains 14 residues. CDR3: CASSLGLGDETQYF. DNA for the CDR3: TGTGCCAGCAGCTTAGGATTGGGGGACGAGACCCAGTACTTC.

The J gene is TRBJ2-7, the V gene TRBV4-3; 8 bases match TRBD1. The V segment lost 1 base and the J segment 3 bases; nucleotides outside the gene matches: 5. The CDR3 contains 15 residues. The germline gives CDR1 LGHNA, CDR2 YSLEER. The CDR3 protein is CASSQARTGIYEQYF. The DNA for the CDR3 is TGCGCCAGCAGCCAAGCGAGGACAGGGATCTACGAGCAGTACTTC.

This chain connects TRBV5-6 to TRBJ2-2; D remains ambiguous. Germline V lookup: CDR1 SGHDT, CDR2 YYEEEE. Trimming removed 0 bases from V and 1 base from J, with 4 bases in between. The CDR3 runs 14 residues. The chain's CDR3 is CASSLVWNTGELFF. CDR3 nucleotide sequence: TGTGCCAGCAGCTTGGTCTGGAACACCGGGGAGCTGTTTTTT.

As concerns this clonotype: One end of the junction varies from germline; a read error may be responsible. The CDR3 loop reads CVSRKGQENQPQHF. The CDR3 nucleotides are TGTGTCAGCAGAAAGGGACAGGAGAATCAGCCCCAGCATTTT. The chain employs TRBV6-5 and TRBJ1-5, with TRBD1 matching 8 bases. Germline lookup yields CDR1 MNHEY and CDR2 SVGAGI. The CDR3 spans 14 residues.

The chain couples TRBV7-9 to TRBJ2-2; D is possibly TRBD1 (6 bases). The ends were cut back, 1 base at V and 0 bases at J, with 9 bases in the middle. From germline, CDR1 is SEHNR and CDR2 FQNEAQ (reference sequence). CDR3 length: 16 amino acids. CDR3: CASSLGRTANTGELFF. As DNA, the CDR3 is TGTGCCAGCAGCTTAGGCCGGACAGCGAACACCGGGGAGCTGTTTTTT.

The rearrangement links TRBV12-3 or TRBV12-4 to TRBJ1-4; D may be TRBD1 (5 bases). V was cut by 4 bases and J by 1 base, with 10 bases left in between. This CDR3 has 15 residues. CDR3 in amino acids: CASSSRGETNEKLFF. In DNA form, the CDR3 reads TGTGCCAGCAGTTCCCGGGGCGAAACTAATGAAAAACTGTTTTTT.

The chain is built from TRBV18 and TRBJ2-5; D not certain. Germline V gives CDR1 KGHSH, CDR2 LQKENI. The CDR3 covers 15 residues. Trimming took 3 bases from V and 1 from J, leaving 12 bases between them. CDR3: CASSPGSAGQETQYF. The CDR3 bases are TGTGCCAGCTCACCGGGGTCAGCAGGCCAAGAGACCCAGTACTTC.

This clonotype was observed at least ten times. J is TRBJ2-5 and V is TRBV20-1, with D tentatively TRBD1 or TRBD2 (5 bases each). The CDR3 is 14 amino acids. Trimming removed 4 bases at V and 2 bases at J, with 14 bases between. The germline V gene encodes CDR1 DFQATT and CDR2 SNEGSKA (reference sequence). CDR3 loop: CSATSGPTQETQYF. In DNA, the CDR3 is TGCAGTGCTACCTCGGGACCGACACAAGAGACCCAGTACTTC.

A note on this clonotype: At one end, the junction sequence differs from germline, possibly due to a read error. This chain links TRBV30 with TRBJ2-1; TRBD2 might be the D (5 bases). Germline V gene lookup returns CDR1 GTSNPN and CDR2 SVGIG (reference sequence). CDR3 length equals 11 residues. For the CDR3, the DNA is TGTGCCGGGAGCGATATAGGGGAGCAGTTCTTC. This codes for CAGSDIGEQFF. Full variable domain (rest looked up from reference TRBV30 and TRBJ2-1): SQTIHQWPATLVQPVGSPLSLECTVEGTSNPNLYWYRQAAGRGLQLLFYSVGIGQISSEVPQNLSASRPQDRQFILSSKKLLLSDSGFYLCAGSDIGEQFFGPGTRLTVL.

For this clonotype: A much larger clonotype is one base distant, so this may be a read error. This chain joins TRBV20-1 and TRBJ2-3, with 12 bases lining up with TRBD2. V lost 8 bases, J lost 14 bases, and 8 bases stayed unmatched. Germline V lookup: CDR1 DFQATT, CDR2 SNEGSKA (reference sequence). This CDR3 has 11 amino acids. The chain's CDR3 is CSTKGLAGWYF. The CDR3 coding sequence is TGCAGTACTAAAGGACTAGCGGGGTGGTATTTT.

Concerning this clonotype: Possible read error: a much larger clone is one base away. The limits of the CDR3 on the DNA are not certain, so only TCRdb's listed CDR3 is given. The rearrangement links TRBV9 to TRBJ1-2; TRBD1, the table's D call, lacks a check against the DNA. The CDR3 contains 14 residues when both ends are counted. CDR1 SGDLS and CDR2 YYNGEE come from the germline V gene. CDR3 in amino acids: CASSVGTGNYGCTF.

V and J are TRBV2 and TRBJ1-3; TRBD1 might be the D (5 bases). Germline assignment: CDR1 SNHLY and CDR2 FYNNEI. This CDR3 spans 13 amino acids. V dropped 10 bases and J dropped 4 bases, with 14 bases sitting between them. The CDR3 DNA reads as TGTGCCACCCCGGGACCGCCGGGAAACACCATATATTTT. This encodes CATPGPPGNTIYF. The full variable domain, completed using reference TRBV2 and TRBJ1-3, is EPEVTQTPSHQVTQMGQEVILRCVPISNHLYFYWYRQILGQKVEFLVSFYNNEISEKSEIFDDQFSVERPDGSNFTLKIRSTKLEDSAMYFCATPGPPGNTIYFGEGSWLTVV.

This clonotype has only a few counts. The rearrangement uses TRBV10-3 and TRBJ1-1; TRBD1 matches at 7 bases. The CDR3 consists of 14 residues. J gave up 0 bases and V 7 bases, and 5 bases lay outside the gene matches. Germline assignment: CDR1 ENHRY and CDR2 SYGVKD. CDR3 loop: CAITLTGLNTEAFF. CDR3 in DNA: TGTGCCATCACCCTGACAGGGTTGAACACTGAAGCTTTCTTT.

This clonotype was detected only a few times. This chain joins TRBV7-9 and TRBJ2-3; 7 nucleotides align to TRBD1. Trimming took 5 bases from V and 2 from J; bases not matched to a gene: 16. CDR3 length equals 18 residues. CDR1 and CDR2 (germline): SEHNR, FQNEAQ (reference sequence). The CDR3 nucleotides read TGTGCCAGCAGCCTACTCAAGACAGGGCCGAGGGTCACAGATACGCAGTATTTT. Amino acid sequence: CASSLLKTGPRVTDTQYF.